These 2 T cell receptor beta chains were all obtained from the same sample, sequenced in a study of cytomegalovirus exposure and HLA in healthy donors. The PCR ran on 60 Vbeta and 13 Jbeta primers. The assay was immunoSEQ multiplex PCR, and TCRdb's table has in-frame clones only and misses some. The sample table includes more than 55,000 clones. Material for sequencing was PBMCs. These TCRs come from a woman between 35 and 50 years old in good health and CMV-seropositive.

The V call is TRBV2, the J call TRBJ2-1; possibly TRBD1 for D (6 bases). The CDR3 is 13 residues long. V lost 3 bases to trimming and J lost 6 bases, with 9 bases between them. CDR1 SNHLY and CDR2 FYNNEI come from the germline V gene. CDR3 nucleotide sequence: TGTGCCAGCAGTGACGAGACAGGCAATGAGCAGTTCTTC. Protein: CASSDETGNEQFF.

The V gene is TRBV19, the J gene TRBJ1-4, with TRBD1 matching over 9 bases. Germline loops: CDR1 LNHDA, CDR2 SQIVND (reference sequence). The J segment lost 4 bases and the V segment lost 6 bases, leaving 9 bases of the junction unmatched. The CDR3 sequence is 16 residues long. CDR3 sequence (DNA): TGTGCCAGTAGGCGGGACAGGGTAACCGTTAATGAAAAACTGTTTTTT. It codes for CASRRDRVTVNEKLFF.